The clone carrying this T cell receptor beta chain was observed once. Its specificity is unknown. The data belong to a study of identical twins. Study-wide findings and caveats: Invariant populations such as MAIT and iNKT cells could partly muddle zero-insertion analyses. Models underpredicted monozygotic twin sharing of out-of-frame TCR alpha.

From the 5' RACE reads, TCRdb called clonotypes with MiXCR, one entry per CDR3 protein. This table has 400,000 to 550,000 distinct CDR3 sequences, roughly a fifth appearing once. Another study also made use of these data, one on T cells expressing NK-cell markers.

The sequence came from a woman aged 18-30 years in good health. Sequencing was done on a sample of CD4+ T cells sorted from blood.

Written as DNA, the CDR3 is TGTGCCAGCAGCTGGGGACTAGCGGGTATGGGAACCGGGGAGCTGTTTTTT. Translated: CASSWGLAGMGTGELFF. The rearrangement links TRBV7-2 to TRBJ2-2; TRBD2 aligns across 12 bases. Germline trimming cut 4 bases from V and 5 bases from J; bases unmatched to any gene: 8. Germline CDR1 SGHTA, CDR2 FQGNSA. This CDR3 has 17 amino acids.